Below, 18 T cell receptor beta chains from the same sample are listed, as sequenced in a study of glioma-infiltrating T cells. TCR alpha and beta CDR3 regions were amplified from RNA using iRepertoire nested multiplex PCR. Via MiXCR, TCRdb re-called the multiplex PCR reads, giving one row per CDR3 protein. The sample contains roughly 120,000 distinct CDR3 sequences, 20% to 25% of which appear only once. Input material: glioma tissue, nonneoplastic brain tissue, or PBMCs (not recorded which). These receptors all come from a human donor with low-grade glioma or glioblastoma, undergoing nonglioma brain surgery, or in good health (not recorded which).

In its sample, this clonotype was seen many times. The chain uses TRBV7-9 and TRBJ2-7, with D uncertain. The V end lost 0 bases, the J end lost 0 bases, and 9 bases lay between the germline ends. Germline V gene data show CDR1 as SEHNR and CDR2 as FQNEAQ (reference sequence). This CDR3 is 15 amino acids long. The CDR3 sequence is CASSLAGSSSYEQYF. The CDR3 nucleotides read TGTGCCAGCAGCTTAGCGGGCAGTAGCTCCTACGAGCAGTACTTC.

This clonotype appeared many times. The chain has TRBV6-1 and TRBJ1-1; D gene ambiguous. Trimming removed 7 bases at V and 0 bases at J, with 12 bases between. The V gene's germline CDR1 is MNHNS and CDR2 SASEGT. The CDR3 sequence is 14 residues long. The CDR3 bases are TGTGCCAGCACCATGGGGAGGATGAACACTGAAGCTTTCTTT. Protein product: CASTMGRMNTEAFF.

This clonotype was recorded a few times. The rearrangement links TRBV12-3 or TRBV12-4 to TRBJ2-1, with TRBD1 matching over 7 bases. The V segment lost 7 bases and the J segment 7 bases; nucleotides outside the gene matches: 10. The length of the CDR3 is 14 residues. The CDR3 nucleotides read TGTGCCAGCACCTCTCAGGGGGAGTGGAATGAGCAGTTCTTC. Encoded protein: CASTSQGEWNEQFF.

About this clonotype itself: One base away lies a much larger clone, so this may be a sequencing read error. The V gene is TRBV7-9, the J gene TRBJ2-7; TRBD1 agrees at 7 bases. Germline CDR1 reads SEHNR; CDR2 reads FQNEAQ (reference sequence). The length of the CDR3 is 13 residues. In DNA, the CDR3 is TGTGCCAGCAGCCCCGGGACAGCCTACGAGCAGCACTTC. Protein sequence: CASSPGTAYEQHF.

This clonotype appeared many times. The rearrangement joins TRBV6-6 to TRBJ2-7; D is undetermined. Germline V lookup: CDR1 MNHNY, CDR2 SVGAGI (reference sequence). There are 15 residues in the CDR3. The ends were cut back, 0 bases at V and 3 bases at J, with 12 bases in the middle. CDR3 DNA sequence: TGTGCCAGCAGTTACTCGACCGGAGCAGGCTACGAGCAGTACTTC. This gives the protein CASSYSTGAGYEQYF.

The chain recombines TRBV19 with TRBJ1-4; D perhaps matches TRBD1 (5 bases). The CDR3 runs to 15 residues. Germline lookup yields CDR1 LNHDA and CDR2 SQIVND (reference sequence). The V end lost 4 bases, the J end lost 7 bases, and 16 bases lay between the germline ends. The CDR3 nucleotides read TGTGCCAGTAGTACTGTCAGGGTTGGAGGTGAAAAACTGTTTTTT. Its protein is CASSTVRVGGEKLFF.

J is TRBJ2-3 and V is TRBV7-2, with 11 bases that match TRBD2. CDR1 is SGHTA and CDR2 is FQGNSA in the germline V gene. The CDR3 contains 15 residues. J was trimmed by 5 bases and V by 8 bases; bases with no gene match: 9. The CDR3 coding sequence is TGTGCCAGCGGCCCCGGCCTAGCGGGAGGAGATACGCAGTATTTT. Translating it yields CASGPGLAGGDTQYF.

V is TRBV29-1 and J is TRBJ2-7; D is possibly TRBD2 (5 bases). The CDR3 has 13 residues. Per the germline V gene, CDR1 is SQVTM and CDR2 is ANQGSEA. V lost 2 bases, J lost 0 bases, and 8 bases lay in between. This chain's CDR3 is CSVESGSSYEQYF. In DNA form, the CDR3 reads TGCAGCGTTGAAAGTGGGAGCTCCTACGAGCAGTACTTC.

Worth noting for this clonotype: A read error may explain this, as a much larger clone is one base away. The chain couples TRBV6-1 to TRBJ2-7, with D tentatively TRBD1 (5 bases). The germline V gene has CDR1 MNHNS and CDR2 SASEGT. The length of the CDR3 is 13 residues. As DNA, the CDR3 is TGTGCCATCAGTGATAGACAGAATTACGAGCAGTACTTC. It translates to CAISDRQNYEQYF.

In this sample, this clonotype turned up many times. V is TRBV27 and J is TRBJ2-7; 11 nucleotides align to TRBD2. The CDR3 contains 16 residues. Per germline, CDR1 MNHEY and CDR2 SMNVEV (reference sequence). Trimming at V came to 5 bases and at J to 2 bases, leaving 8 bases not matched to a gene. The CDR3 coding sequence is TGTGCCAGCAGTGCCGGGACTAGCGGCCTAACCTACGAGCAGTACTTC. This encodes CASSAGTSGLTYEQYF.

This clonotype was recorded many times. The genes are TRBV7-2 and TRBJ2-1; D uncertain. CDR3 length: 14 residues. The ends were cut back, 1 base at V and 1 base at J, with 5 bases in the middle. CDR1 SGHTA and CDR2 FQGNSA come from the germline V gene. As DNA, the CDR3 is TGTGCCAGCAGCTTAGTTCTGTCCTACAATGAGCAGTTCTTC. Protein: CASSLVLSYNEQFF.

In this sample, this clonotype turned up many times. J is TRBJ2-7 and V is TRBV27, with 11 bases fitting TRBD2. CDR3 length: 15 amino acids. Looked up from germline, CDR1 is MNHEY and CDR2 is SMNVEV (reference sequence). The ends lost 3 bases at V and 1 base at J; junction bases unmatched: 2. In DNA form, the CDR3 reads TGTGCCAGCAGTTTGACTAGCGGGAATTCCTACGAGCAGTACTTC. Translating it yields CASSLTSGNSYEQYF.

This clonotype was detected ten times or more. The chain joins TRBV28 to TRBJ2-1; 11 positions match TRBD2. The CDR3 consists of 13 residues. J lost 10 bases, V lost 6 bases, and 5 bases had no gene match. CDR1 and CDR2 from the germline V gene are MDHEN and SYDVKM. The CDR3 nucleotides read TGTGCCAGCAGGGGACTAGCGGCTGGGGAGCAGTTCTTC. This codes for CASRGLAAGEQFF.

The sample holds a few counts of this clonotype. DNA of the CDR3: TGCAGCGTTGGCCAAATAGCGGGAGGGCGAAACAATGAGCAGTTCTTC. Amino acid sequence: CSVGQIAGGRNNEQFF. This chain connects TRBV29-1 to TRBJ2-1, with 11 bases that match TRBD2. CDR1 SQVTM and CDR2 ANQGSEA come from the germline V gene. Losses at the gene ends were 4 bases for V and 5 bases for J; bases not matched to a gene: 10. This CDR3 is 16 amino acids long.

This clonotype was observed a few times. The DNA for the CDR3 is TGTGCCAGCTCACCACCGGATGAGTGGCACGCTACTGAAGCTTTCTTT. Protein sequence: CASSPPDEWHATEAFF. J is TRBJ1-1 and V is TRBV18, with unresolved D. CDR1 and CDR2 from the germline V gene are KGHSH and LQKENI. The V end lost 0 bases, the J end lost 5 bases, and 16 bases lay between the germline ends. This CDR3 has 16 amino acids. Complete variable domain (other parts from reference TRBV18 and TRBJ1-1): NAGVMQNPRHLVRRRGQEARLRCSPMKGHSHVYWYRQLPEEGLKFMVYLQKENIIDESGMPKERFSAEFPKEGPSILRIQQVVRGDSAAYFCASSPPDEWHATEAFFGQGTRLTVV.

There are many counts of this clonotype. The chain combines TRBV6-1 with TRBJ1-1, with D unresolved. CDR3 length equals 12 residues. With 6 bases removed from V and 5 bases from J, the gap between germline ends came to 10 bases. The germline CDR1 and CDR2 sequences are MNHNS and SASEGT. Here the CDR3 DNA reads TGTGCCAGCAGCACAGATTATACTGAAGCTTTCTTT. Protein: CASSTDYTEAFF.

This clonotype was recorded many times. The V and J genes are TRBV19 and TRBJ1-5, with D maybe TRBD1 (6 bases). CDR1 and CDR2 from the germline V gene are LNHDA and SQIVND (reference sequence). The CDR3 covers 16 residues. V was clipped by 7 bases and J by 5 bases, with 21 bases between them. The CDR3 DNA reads TGTGCCAGTATCCGATCGGGCGGGGCAGGGGATCAGCCCCAGCATTTT. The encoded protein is CASIRSGGAGDQPQHF.

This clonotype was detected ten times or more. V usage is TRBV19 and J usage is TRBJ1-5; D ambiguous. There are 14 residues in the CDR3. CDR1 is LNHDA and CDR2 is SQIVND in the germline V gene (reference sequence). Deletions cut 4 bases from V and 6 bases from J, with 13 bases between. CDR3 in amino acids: CASSTKRAGQPQHF. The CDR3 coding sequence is TGTGCCAGTAGTACGAAACGAGCGGGTCAGCCCCAGCATTTT.